This TCR beta chain is drawn from a study of pediatric ulcerative colitis. During colonoscopy, one to two rectal pinch biopsies were collected. Some clones are missing from TCRdb's copy, which holds only in-frame ones; the method was immunoSEQ multiplex PCR. The data hold tens of thousands of clones, with 65% to 85% observed a single time. Study results and caveats: No controls had the two rectal clonotypes shared by ulcerative colitis patients.

As regards this clone: Its antigen is not identified.

Germline V lookup: CDR1 SGHTS, CDR2 YDEGEE. Deletions cut 4 bases from V and 8 bases from J, with 15 bases between. The CDR3 spans 13 residues. This TCR was sampled from a boy aged 5-17 years with severe ulcerative colitis. Sequenced input: gut tissue. The chain employs TRBV5-8 and TRBJ1-2; D is perhaps TRBD1 (6 bases). As DNA, the CDR3 is TGTGCCAGCAGCCGCACAGGGACGTTGGGCTACACCTTC. It is translated as CASSRTGTLGYTF.